This section outlines one TCR beta chain sequence together with its context. As yet, its antigen is unknown. For the second PCR, which ran for 7 to 11 cycles, a sample-barcoded 5' primer and a J-beta primer mix were used. The study obtained at least 2.5 million CDR3-containing paired-end reads from every sample. One entry per CDR3 protein, called by TCRdb with MiXCR from the 5' RACE reads. This sample has approximately 940,000 distinct CDR3 sequences, with under 50% found just once. This CDR3 has 13 amino acids. CDR1 is DFQATT, CDR2 SNEGSKA, per germline (reference sequence). After removal of 4 bases from V and 7 bases from J, the junction contained 6 bases not matched to a gene. The extraction recovered at least 6 micrograms of total RNA per sample. This entry belongs to a study of blood T cells in healthy people across ages. Overall study results and limits: The fall in TCR beta diversity per million T cells was roughly linear with age. Naive CD4+ cells and diversity were both higher in long-lived donors than in aged donors.

The gene calls are TRBV20-1 and TRBJ2-1; 8 nucleotides agree with TRBD1. The sequenced sample consisted of blood. The receptor comes from a man aged 30-40 years in good health. CDR3 loop: CSATGGGKNEQFF. CDR3 DNA sequence: TGCAGTGCTACAGGGGGCGGCAAGAATGAGCAGTTCTTC.